A selection of T cell receptor beta chains follows, all from one sample in a study of shared T cell receptors in the human thymus. TCRdb's table, derived via immunoSEQ multiplex PCR, lists solely in-frame clones and lacks some. The data show 450,000 to 650,000 clones, with 70% to 80% seen just once and roughly 0.013% held by the top ten. These sequences were also reported in another study, on human thymus T cells.

Source material: thymocytes. These receptors originate from a boy younger than two with a congenital heart defect. Each CDR3 is given with its conserved first and last residue. The order of the fields is clone size, V gene, J gene, D gene, CDR3 DNA, CDR3 protein. D genes are given only for firm matches. The listing skips clone size in some rows; elsewhere it reads once, few, many or a size class.

abundance: -; v_gene: TRBV4-3; j_gene: TRBJ2-7; d_gene: TRBD1; CDR3nt: TGCGCCAGCAGCCAAGATAAGCAGGGGGTCTACGAGCAGTACTTC; CDR3aa: CASSQDKQGVYEQYF
abundance: -; v_gene: TRBV9; j_gene: TRBJ2-1; d_gene: TRBD2; CDR3nt: TGTGCCAGCAGCGTAGGGACTAGCGGGAGTGATGAGCAGTTCTTC; CDR3aa: CASSVGTSGSDEQFF
abundance: -; v_gene: TRBV19; j_gene: TRBJ2-2; d_gene: -; CDR3nt: TGTGCCAGTAGCAGAGGAGCAGTCACCGGGGAGCTGTTTTTT; CDR3aa: CASSRGAVTGELFF
abundance: -; v_gene: TRBV27; j_gene: TRBJ2-7; d_gene: TRBD2; CDR3nt: TGTGCCAGCAGGCCCTGGGAGGGCTCTAGCTCCTACGAGCAGTACTTC; CDR3aa: CASRPWEGSSSYEQYF
abundance: few; v_gene: TRBV5-8; j_gene: TRBJ1-1; d_gene: -; CDR3nt: TGTGCCAGCAGCCCTACGGACAGCGAGGCCCAAAACACTGAAGCTTTCTTT; CDR3aa: CASSPTDSEAQNTEAFF
abundance: -; v_gene: TRBV7-9; j_gene: TRBJ2-2; d_gene: -; CDR3nt: TGTGCCAGCAGCTTACCCCTCGCAGGGCGGATCGGGGAGCTGTTTTTT; CDR3aa: CASSLPLAGRIGELFF
abundance: -; v_gene: TRBV5-1; j_gene: TRBJ1-2; d_gene: TRBD1; CDR3nt: TGCGCCAGCACTCTCTCGACAGGGGACCACTATGGCTACACCTTC; CDR3aa: CASTLSTGDHYGYTF
abundance: once; v_gene: TRBV30; j_gene: TRBJ1-3; d_gene: -; CDR3nt: TGTGCCTGGAGTCGTACAGGGAGCTTAGACTGGACCATATATTTT; CDR3aa: CAWSRTGSLDWTIYF
abundance: few; v_gene: TRBV4-3; j_gene: TRBJ2-5; d_gene: -; CDR3nt: TGCGCCAGCAGCCAAGATAACGAGATGCAAGAGACCCAGTACTTC; CDR3aa: CASSQDNEMQETQYF
abundance: -; v_gene: TRBV7-9; j_gene: TRBJ2-7; d_gene: TRBD2; CDR3nt: TGTGCCAGCAGCTCCAGACCTATAGCGGGAGGGGACTCCTACGAGCAGTACTTC; CDR3aa: CASSSRPIAGGDSYEQYF
abundance: -; v_gene: TRBV27; j_gene: TRBJ1-1; d_gene: TRBD1; CDR3nt: TGTGCCAGCATCAACCCGGGACAGGGGACGAGGCACACTGAAGCTTTCTTT; CDR3aa: CASINPGQGTRHTEAFF
abundance: -; v_gene: TRBV7-6; j_gene: TRBJ2-3; d_gene: -; CDR3nt: TGTGCCAGCAGCTCTCTGACAGGCCGTAACGGCACAGATACGCAGTATTTT; CDR3aa: CASSSLTGRNGTDTQYF
abundance: -; v_gene: TRBV5-1; j_gene: TRBJ2-7; d_gene: -; CDR3nt: TGCGCCAGCAGCTTGGCGGGTCAGCGCTACGAGCAGTACTTC; CDR3aa: CASSLAGQRYEQYF
abundance: -; v_gene: TRBV4-3; j_gene: TRBJ1-1; d_gene: -; CDR3nt: TGCGCCAGCAGCCAAGACAGGGCATTGGGGGCGCCCACTGAAGCTTTCTTT; CDR3aa: CASSQDRALGAPTEAFF
abundance: -; v_gene: TRBV2; j_gene: TRBJ2-7; d_gene: TRBD1; CDR3nt: TGTGCCAGCAGGGACAGGGGCCCCGAGCAGTACTTC; CDR3aa: CASRDRGPEQYF
abundance: once; v_gene: TRBV30; j_gene: TRBJ1-2; d_gene: TRBD1; CDR3nt: TGTGCCCCCGACCCCCCCCGGGACAGGGGGCCTAACTATGGCTACACCTTC; CDR3aa: CAPDPPRDRGPNYGYTF
abundance: -; v_gene: TRBV6-5; j_gene: TRBJ2-1; d_gene: TRBD1; CDR3nt: TGTGCCAGCAGTTCGACAGGGGATGAGCAGTTCTTC; CDR3aa: CASSSTGDEQFF
abundance: -; v_gene: TRBV29-1; j_gene: TRBJ2-1; d_gene: TRBD1; CDR3nt: TGCAGCGCAGAGGACAGGGGACCGAGCTCCTACAATGAGCAGTTCTTC; CDR3aa: CSAEDRGPSSYNEQFF
abundance: few; v_gene: TRBV30; j_gene: TRBJ2-3; d_gene: TRBD1; CDR3nt: TGTGCCTGGAGTCCAGGGGGCCGCACAGATACGCAGTATTTT; CDR3aa: CAWSPGGRTDTQYF
abundance: few; v_gene: TRBV7-9; j_gene: TRBJ2-7; d_gene: TRBD1; CDR3nt: TGTGCCAGCAGCTCCTGGACAGGGGGCATTAGCGGGAGCTGCGAGCAGTACTTC; CDR3aa: CASSSWTGGISGSCEQYF
abundance: few; v_gene: TRBV11-3; j_gene: TRBJ2-1; d_gene: TRBD1; CDR3nt: TGTGCCAGCAGCTTAGCTCCAGGGGGCTACAATGAGCAGTTCTTC; CDR3aa: CASSLAPGGYNEQFF
abundance: -; v_gene: TRBV15; j_gene: TRBJ1-4; d_gene: TRBD1; CDR3nt: TGTGCCACCACCGACAGGGACGCTAATGAAAAACTGTTTTTT; CDR3aa: CATTDRDANEKLFF
abundance: -; v_gene: TRBV11-2; j_gene: TRBJ2-7; d_gene: TRBD2; CDR3nt: TGTGCCAGCAGCTACTCGGGGGGCTCCTACGAGCAGTACTTC; CDR3aa: CASSYSGGSYEQYF
abundance: few; v_gene: TRBV5-1; j_gene: TRBJ2-7; d_gene: TRBD2; CDR3nt: TGCGCCAGCCTCCGGGAGGGGAGCTACGAGCAGTACTTC; CDR3aa: CASLREGSYEQYF
abundance: -; v_gene: TRBV15; j_gene: TRBJ2-1; d_gene: TRBD2; CDR3nt: TGTGCCACCAGCAGAGACCTACCTAGCGGGATACGTCACAATGAGCAGTTCTTC; CDR3aa: CATSRDLPSGIRHNEQFF
abundance: -; v_gene: TRBV19; j_gene: TRBJ1-3; d_gene: -; CDR3nt: TGTGCCAGTAGCCTATCCCCGATCTCTGGAAACACCATATATTTT; CDR3aa: CASSLSPISGNTIYF
abundance: -; v_gene: TRBV27; j_gene: TRBJ1-4; d_gene: TRBD1; CDR3nt: TGTGCCAGCAGTTTAACCACGACAGGGAACACTAATGAAAAACTGTTTTTT; CDR3aa: CASSLTTTGNTNEKLFF
abundance: few; v_gene: TRBV18; j_gene: TRBJ1-2; d_gene: TRBD1; CDR3nt: TGTGCCAGCTCATCTCTTCAGCAGGGCGGGACAGGGAGGAAGAATGGCTACACCTTC; CDR3aa: CASSSLQQGGTGRKNGYTF
abundance: -; v_gene: TRBV10-2; j_gene: TRBJ1-4; d_gene: TRBD1; CDR3nt: TGCGCCAGCAGTGTAACAGGGGACGGTGAAAAACTGTTTTTT; CDR3aa: CASSVTGDGEKLFF
abundance: -; v_gene: TRBV29-1; j_gene: TRBJ2-7; d_gene: TRBD2; CDR3nt: TGCAGCGTTGAAGGACTAGCGGGAACCGTTCCAGTGGAGCAGTACTTC; CDR3aa: CSVEGLAGTVPVEQYF
abundance: -; v_gene: TRBV12-5; j_gene: TRBJ2-1; d_gene: -; CDR3nt: TGTGCTAGTGGTTCCCCGAGCAATGAGCAGTTCTTC; CDR3aa: CASGSPSNEQFF
abundance: -; v_gene: TRBV5-1; j_gene: TRBJ2-7; d_gene: -; CDR3nt: TGCGCCAGCAGCTTTAAGGCGGGCCCGAACCACGAGCAGTACTTC; CDR3aa: CASSFKAGPNHEQYF
abundance: -; v_gene: TRBV11-2; j_gene: TRBJ2-1; d_gene: -; CDR3nt: TGTGCCAGCAGTAGCCCCCTAGGGGATGAGCAGTTCTTC; CDR3aa: CASSSPLGDEQFF
abundance: -; v_gene: TRBV30; j_gene: TRBJ2-7; d_gene: TRBD2; CDR3nt: TGTGCCTGGAAACCCTCCGGGACTAGCGGGATCTACGAGCAGTACTTC; CDR3aa: CAWKPSGTSGIYEQYF
abundance: few; v_gene: TRBV19; j_gene: TRBJ2-3; d_gene: TRBD1; CDR3nt: TGTGCCAGTAGAACCGGGACAGATACAGATACGCAGTATTTT; CDR3aa: CASRTGTDTDTQYF
abundance: -; v_gene: TRBV6-1; j_gene: TRBJ2-7; d_gene: -; CDR3nt: TGTGCCACCCACAAGGGGCGGGAGCAGTACTTC; CDR3aa: CATHKGREQYF
abundance: -; v_gene: TRBV7-6; j_gene: TRBJ2-1; d_gene: TRBD1; CDR3nt: TGTGCCAGCAGAACGGGACAGGAGCACCCCAATGAGCAGTTCTTC; CDR3aa: CASRTGQEHPNEQFF
abundance: few; v_gene: TRBV4-3; j_gene: TRBJ1-2; d_gene: -; CDR3nt: TGCGCCAGCAGCCAAAGCGGGGAAAACTATGGCTACACCTTC; CDR3aa: CASSQSGENYGYTF
abundance: -; v_gene: TRBV6-4; j_gene: TRBJ1-4; d_gene: TRBD1; CDR3nt: TGTGCCAGCAGTGACTCCCGGGACAGGGGGGTTGAAAAACTGTTTTTT; CDR3aa: CASSDSRDRGVEKLFF
abundance: -; v_gene: TRBV14; j_gene: TRBJ1-1; d_gene: -; CDR3nt: TGTGCCAGCAGCCAAAGAAGGAGCGCGGGGTCCCCCAACACTGAAGCTTTCTTT; CDR3aa: CASSQRRSAGSPNTEAFF
abundance: -; v_gene: TRBV19; j_gene: TRBJ2-2; d_gene: TRBD2; CDR3nt: TGTGCCAGTAGTACGGGGAGGGTGCCCGGGGAGCTGTTTTTT; CDR3aa: CASSTGRVPGELFF
abundance: -; v_gene: TRBV27; j_gene: TRBJ1-2; d_gene: -; CDR3nt: TGTGCCAGCAAGTGGGGGCGCGACTATGGCTACACCTTC; CDR3aa: CASKWGRDYGYTF
abundance: few; v_gene: TRBV5-1; j_gene: TRBJ1-1; d_gene: -; CDR3nt: TGCGCCAGCACCGGGGGGCAGGGGAAAGCTTTCTTT; CDR3aa: CASTGGQGKAFF